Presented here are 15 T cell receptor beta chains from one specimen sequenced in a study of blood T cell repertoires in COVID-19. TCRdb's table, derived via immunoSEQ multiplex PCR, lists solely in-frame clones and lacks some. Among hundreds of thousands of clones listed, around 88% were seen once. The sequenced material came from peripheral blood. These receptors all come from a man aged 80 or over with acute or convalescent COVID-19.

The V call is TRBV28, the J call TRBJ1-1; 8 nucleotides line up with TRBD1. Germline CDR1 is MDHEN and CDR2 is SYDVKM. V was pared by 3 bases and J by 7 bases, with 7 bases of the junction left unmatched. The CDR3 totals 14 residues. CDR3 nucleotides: TGTGCCAGCAGTTTGTGGACAGGGACCGATGAAGCTTTCTTT. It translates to CASSLWTGTDEAFF. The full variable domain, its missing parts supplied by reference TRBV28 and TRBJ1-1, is DVKVTQSSRYLVKRTGEKVFLECVQDMDHENMFWYRQDPGLGLRLIYFSYDVKMKEKGDIPEGYSVSREKKERFSLILESASTNQTSMYLCASSLWTGTDEAFFGQGTRLTVV.

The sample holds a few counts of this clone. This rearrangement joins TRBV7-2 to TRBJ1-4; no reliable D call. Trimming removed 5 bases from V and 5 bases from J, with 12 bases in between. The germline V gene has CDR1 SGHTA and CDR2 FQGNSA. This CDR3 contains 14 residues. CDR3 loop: CASSLFGINEKLFF. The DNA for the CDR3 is TGTGCCAGCAGCCTTTTCGGGATCAATGAAAAACTGTTTTTT.

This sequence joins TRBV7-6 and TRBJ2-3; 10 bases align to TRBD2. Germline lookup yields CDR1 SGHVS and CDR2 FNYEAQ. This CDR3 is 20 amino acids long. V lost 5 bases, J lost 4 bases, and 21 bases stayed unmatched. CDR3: CASSILPGVSGRASPDTQYF. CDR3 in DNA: TGTGCCAGCAGCATCTTGCCGGGCGTGAGCGGGAGGGCCAGCCCAGATACGCAGTATTTT.

In DNA, the CDR3 is TGTGCCACTCGACAGGGGAAGGGCCTCTACGAGCAGTACTTC. The encoded protein is CATRQGKGLYEQYF. The gene calls are TRBV28 and TRBJ2-7; 8 bases are shared with TRBD1. J was trimmed by 3 bases and V by 10 bases; bases with no gene match: 11. CDR1 and CDR2 from the germline V gene are MDHEN and SYDVKM. There are 14 residues in the CDR3. The entire variable domain, with the rest obtained from reference TRBV28 and TRBJ2-7, is as follows: DVKVTQSSRYLVKRTGEKVFLECVQDMDHENMFWYRQDPGLGLRLIYFSYDVKMKEKGDIPEGYSVSREKKERFSLILESASTNQTSMYLCATRQGKGLYEQYFGPGTRLTVT.

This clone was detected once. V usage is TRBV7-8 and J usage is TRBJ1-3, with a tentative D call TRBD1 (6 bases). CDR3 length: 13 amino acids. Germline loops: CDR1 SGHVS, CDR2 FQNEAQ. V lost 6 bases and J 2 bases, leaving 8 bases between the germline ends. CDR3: CASSTGTGNTIYF. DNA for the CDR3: TGTGCCAGCAGTACAGGGACTGGAAACACCATATATTTT.

The CDR3 DNA is TGTGCCAGTAAAAAAGCAGGGGATACCTACGAGCAGTACTTC. It encodes CASKKAGDTYEQYF. The rearrangement joins TRBV19 to TRBJ2-7; maybe TRBD1 (6 bases). V dropped 7 bases and J dropped 2 bases, with 15 bases sitting between them. This CDR3 contains 14 residues. CDR1 LNHDA and CDR2 SQIVND come from the germline V gene (reference sequence).

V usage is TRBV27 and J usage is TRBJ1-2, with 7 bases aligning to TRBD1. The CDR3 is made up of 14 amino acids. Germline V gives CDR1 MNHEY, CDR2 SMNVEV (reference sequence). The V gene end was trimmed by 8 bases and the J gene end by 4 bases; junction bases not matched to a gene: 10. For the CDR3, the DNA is TGTGCCAGCTCCCACAGGGGTTTCAGCTATGGCTACACCTTC. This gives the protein CASSHRGFSYGYTF.

The CDR3 DNA is TGTGCCAGCAGTACCCCTGGGACAGGGGGGGAAAAACTGTTTTTT. Translating it yields CASSTPGTGGEKLFF. V gene TRBV25-1 combines with J gene TRBJ1-4, with TRBD1 identical over 11 bases. The CDR3 contains 15 residues. Germline V gene sequence: CDR1 MGHDK, CDR2 SYGVNS. The V segment lost 5 bases and the J segment 8 bases; nucleotides outside the gene matches: 7.

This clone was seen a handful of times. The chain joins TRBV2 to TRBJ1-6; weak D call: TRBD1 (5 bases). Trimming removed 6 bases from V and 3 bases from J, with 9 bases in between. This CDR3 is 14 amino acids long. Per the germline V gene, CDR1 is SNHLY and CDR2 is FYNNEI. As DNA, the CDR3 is TGTGCCAGCAGGACAGAGCTCTATAATTCACCCCTCCACTTT. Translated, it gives CASRTELYNSPLHF.

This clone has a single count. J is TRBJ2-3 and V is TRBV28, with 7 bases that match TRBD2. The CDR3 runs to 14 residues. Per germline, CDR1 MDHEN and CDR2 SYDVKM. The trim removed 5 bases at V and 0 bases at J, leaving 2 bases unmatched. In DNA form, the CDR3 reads TGTGCCAGCAGTCTTAGCGGGAGCACAGATACGCAGTATTTT. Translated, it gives CASSLSGSTDTQYF. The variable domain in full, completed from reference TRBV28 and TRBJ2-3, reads DVKVTQSSRYLVKRTGEKVFLECVQDMDHENMFWYRQDPGLGLRLIYFSYDVKMKEKGDIPEGYSVSREKKERFSLILESASTNQTSMYLCASSLSGSTDTQYFGPGTRLTVL.

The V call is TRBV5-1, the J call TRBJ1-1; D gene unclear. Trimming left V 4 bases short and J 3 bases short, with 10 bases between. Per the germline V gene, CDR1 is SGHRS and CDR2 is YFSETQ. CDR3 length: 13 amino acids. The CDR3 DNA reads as TGCGCCAGCAGCCTGAGTCGGGACACTGAAGCTTTCTTT. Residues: CASSLSRDTEAFF. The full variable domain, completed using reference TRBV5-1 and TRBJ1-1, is KAGVTQTPRYLIKTRGQQVTLSCSPISGHRSVSWYQQTPGQGLQFLFEYFSETQRNKGNFPGRFSGRQFSNSRSEMNVSTLELGDSALYLCASSLSRDTEAFFGQGTRLTVV.

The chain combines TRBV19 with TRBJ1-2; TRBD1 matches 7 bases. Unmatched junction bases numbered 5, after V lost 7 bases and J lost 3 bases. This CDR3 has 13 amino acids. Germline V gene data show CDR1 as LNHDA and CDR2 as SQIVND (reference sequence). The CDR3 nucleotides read TGTGCCAGTAAAGACAGGGTTGACTATGGCTACACCTTC. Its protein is CASKDRVDYGYTF.

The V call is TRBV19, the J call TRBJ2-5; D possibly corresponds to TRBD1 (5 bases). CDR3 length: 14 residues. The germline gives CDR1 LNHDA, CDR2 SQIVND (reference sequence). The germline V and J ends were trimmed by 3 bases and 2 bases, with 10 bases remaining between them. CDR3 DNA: TGTGCCAGTAGTATCAGGCAGGGACAAGAGACCCAGTACTTC. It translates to CASSIRQGQETQYF. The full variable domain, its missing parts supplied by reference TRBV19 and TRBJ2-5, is DGGITQSPKYLFRKEGQNVTLSCEQNLNHDAMYWYRQDPGQGLRLIYYSQIVNDFQKGDIAEGYSVSREKKESFPLTVTSAQKNPTAFYLCASSIRQGQETQYFGPGTRLLVL.

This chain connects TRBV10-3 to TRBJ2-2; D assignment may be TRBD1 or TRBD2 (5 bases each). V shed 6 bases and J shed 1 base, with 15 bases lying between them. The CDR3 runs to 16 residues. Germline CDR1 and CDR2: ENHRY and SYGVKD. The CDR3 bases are TGTGCCATCAGCGAGGGGCTAGCCGAGAACACCGGGGAGCTGTTTTTT. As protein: CAISEGLAENTGELFF.

The CDR3 nucleotides are TGTGCCAGCAGCTTAGAATTGCGGGGCTATGGCTACACCTTC. Translating gives CASSLELRGYGYTF. The chain carries TRBV7-2 and TRBJ1-2; D remains ambiguous. V lost 1 base to trimming and J lost 4 bases, with 10 bases between them. The CDR3 is 14 residues long. CDR1 is SGHTA and CDR2 is FQGNSA in the germline V gene.